The T cell receptor beta chain described here comes from a study of human versus mouse CDR3 diversity and MHC coevolution. Findings of the study overall: About 1.6 million TCR beta clonotypes were estimated for humans, the largest repertoire.

Sorting isolated naive CD4 T cells lacking CD45RO and expressing CD62L. Profiling relied on immunoSEQ multiplex PCR, and the TCRdb table lists in-frame clones only, not all of them. This table has 50,000 to 70,000 clones, around 94% appearing once. This CDR3 has 11 residues. Germline V gene sequence: CDR1 DFQATT, CDR2 SNEGSKA (reference sequence). A note on this clone: Its antigen is undetermined.

The clonotype comes from a person aged 55 to 69 in good health. Sequenced: naive CD4+ T cells from blood. The subset denotes: CD45RO-negative CD62L-positive naive CD4 T cells. This chain uses TRBV20-1 with TRBJ2-5; no reliable D call. CDR3 sequence reads: CSHTSEETQYF. The CDR3 region has the DNA TGCAGCCATACGTCGGAAGAGACCCAGTACTTC.